The entry below describes one T cell receptor beta chain. Its cognate antigen is unknown. The record originates from a study of early stage breast cancer tumors. Overall study context: ER+/PR+/HER2- status applied to about 70% of the 16 invasive breast tumors. Average read coverage per sample was roughly 10-fold. Overall study results and limits: Comparing each tissue with blood distinguished tumor from normal in 14 of 16 patients. Tumors had about 2.5-fold higher T cell density and higher clonality than adjacent normal breast tissue.

Germline V gene lookup returns CDR1 MNHEY and CDR2 SMNVEV (reference sequence). This CDR3 contains 14 residues. V gave up 6 bases and J gave up 10 bases; unmatched junction bases: 12. Clones were sequenced by immunoSEQ multiplex PCR, and TCRdb holds only the in-frame ones, with some missing. The repertoire holds 4,000 to 5,500 clones, 64% seen once, with roughly 24% in the top ten. The V and J genes are TRBV27 and TRBJ2-1, with TRBD1 matching 7 bases. The clonotype comes from a person in their fifties with breast cancer. Input material: breast tumor tissue. The DNA of the CDR3 is TGTGCCAGCAGCCCACTCAAAACAGGGGCCGAGCAGTTCTTC. Translation gives CASSPLKTGAEQFF.